The 30 T cell receptor beta chains listed next were all sequenced from one sample in a study of blood T cell repertoires in COVID-19. Profiling relied on immunoSEQ multiplex PCR, and the TCRdb table lists in-frame clones only, not all of them. The sample holds about 48,000 clones, approximately 89% seen once. The sequenced sample was peripheral blood. The receptor source for this set is a woman at least 80 years old with acute or convalescent COVID-19.

The CDR3 reads CAWSGTVNSPLHF. CDR3 coding DNA: TGTGCCTGGAGCGGGACAGTTAATTCACCCCTCCACTTT. The rearrangement joins TRBV30 to TRBJ1-6, with TRBD1 identical over 7 bases. Germline trimming cut 3 bases from V and 6 bases from J; bases unmatched to any gene: 2. Germline V CDR1 and CDR2: GTSNPN, SVGIG (reference sequence). The CDR3 runs 13 residues.

The genes are TRBV29-1 and TRBJ1-3, with 8 bases lining up with TRBD1. Looked up from germline, CDR1 is SQVTM and CDR2 is ANQGSEA. V shed 4 bases and J 0 bases; nucleotides not matched to a gene: 5. CDR3 length equals 15 residues. The CDR3 loop is CSVGKGTGSGNTIYF. CDR3 DNA sequence: TGCAGCGTTGGAAAGGGGACAGGCTCTGGAAACACCATATATTTT.

The genes are TRBV2 and TRBJ1-4; tentative D call: TRBD1 (5 bases). The CDR3 is 12 amino acids. CDR1 SNHLY and CDR2 FYNNEI come from the germline V gene. V was trimmed by 8 bases and J by 5 bases, leaving 9 bases between them. In nucleotides, the CDR3 is TGTGCCAGCGGGGGACTGAATGAAAAACTGTTTTTT. It translates to CASGGLNEKLFF.

The chain is built from TRBV5-1 and TRBJ1-2; D might be TRBD1 (6 bases). The CDR3 is 15 amino acids. Germline CDR1 and CDR2: SGHRS and YFSETQ. Trimming cost V 4 bases and J 4 bases, with 17 bases left between them. CDR3 bases: TGCGCCAGCAGCCCCGGGACACCGCGGGCCTATGGCTACACCTTC. Protein: CASSPGTPRAYGYTF.

This clone appeared once. The chain couples TRBV29-1 to TRBJ2-3; weak D call: TRBD2 (6 bases). CDR1 and CDR2 (germline): SQVTM, ANQGSEA. The CDR3 is 12 amino acids. Trimming cost V 4 bases and J 2 bases, with 7 bases left between them. CDR3 amino acids: CSVGGDTDTQYF. The CDR3 DNA reads TGCAGCGTTGGCGGGGACACAGATACGCAGTATTTT.

The chain employs TRBV6-5 and TRBJ1-6; D is possibly TRBD1 (6 bases). V was clipped by 4 bases and J by 6 bases, with 16 bases between them. The CDR3 length is 16 residues. Germline V gives CDR1 MNHEY, CDR2 SVGAGI. The CDR3 DNA follows: TGTGCCAGCAGTTCGAAACCGGGACACGTTAATTCACCCCTCCACTTT. Protein: CASSSKPGHVNSPLHF.

The chain employs TRBV11-2 and TRBJ2-3; 9 bases are shared with TRBD1. V gave up 0 bases and J gave up 3 bases; unmatched junction bases: 4. Germline CDR1 reads SGHAT; CDR2 reads FQNNGV. The CDR3 length is 16 residues. This chain's CDR3 is CASSLDLGTGTDTQYF. In DNA form, the CDR3 reads TGTGCCAGCAGCTTAGATTTGGGGACAGGGACAGATACGCAGTATTTT.

The V and J genes are TRBV3-1 (or the pseudogene TRBV3-2) and TRBJ2-5; 11 bases align to TRBD2. This CDR3 has 17 residues. Germline V CDR1 and CDR2: LGHDT, YNNKEL (reference sequence). The V segment lost 1 base and the J segment 5 bases; nucleotides outside the gene matches: 9. In DNA, the CDR3 is TGTGCCAGCAGCCAAGGACTAGCGGGGCACTTTTGGGAGACCCAGTACTTC. It translates to CASSQGLAGHFWETQYF.

The chain employs TRBV4-1 and TRBJ1-4; unclear D gene. Per germline, CDR1 MGHRA and CDR2 YSYEKL. The V end was cut by 0 bases, the J end by 5 bases, with 10 bases between. The CDR3 is 15 residues long. The DNA of the CDR3 is TGCGCCAGCAGCCAAGATATACAGAGCAATGAAAAACTGTTTTTT. This sequence encodes CASSQDIQSNEKLFF.

The V gene is TRBV5-6, the J gene TRBJ2-7, with 14 nucleotides matching TRBD2. Unmatched junction bases numbered 11, after V lost 0 bases and J lost 6 bases. Germline CDR1 reads SGHDT; CDR2 reads YYEEEE. The CDR3 loop spans 18 amino acids. The CDR3 spells CASSLARLAGGPWGEQYV. CDR3 in DNA: TGTGCCAGCAGCTTGGCCCGACTAGCGGGGGGGCCTTGGGGCGAGCAGTACGTC.

V gene TRBV27 combines with J gene TRBJ2-3; D may be TRBD2 (7 bases). Germline V gene data show CDR1 as MNHEY and CDR2 as SMNVEV (reference sequence). CDR3 size: 16 residues. V lost 8 bases and J lost 2, with 20 bases in between. The CDR3 protein is CASGLEGGGVTDTQYF. The CDR3 coding sequence is TGTGCCAGCGGGCTCGAGGGAGGGGGGGTCACAGATACGCAGTATTTT.

The CDR3 protein is CASSIGGQAGETQYF. The CDR3 coding sequence is TGTGCCAGTAGTATAGGCGGACAGGCGGGTGAGACCCAGTACTTC. The rearrangement uses TRBV19 and TRBJ2-5, with TRBD1 identical over 7 bases. The V segment lost 1 base and the J segment 5 bases; nucleotides outside the gene matches: 7. Germline-derived CDR1 and CDR2 are LNHDA and SQIVND (reference sequence). The CDR3 totals 15 residues.

The chain joins TRBV2 to TRBJ1-2; the match to TRBD1 covers 9 bases. Germline trimming cut 1 base from V and 4 bases from J; bases unmatched to any gene: 1. In germline, CDR1 is SNHLY, CDR2 FYNNEI. The CDR3 consists of 14 residues. CDR3 nucleotide sequence: TGTGCCAGCAGTGAAGACAGGGGGCCCTATGGCTACACCTTC. Translation gives CASSEDRGPYGYTF.

This sequence joins TRBV18 and TRBJ1-2, with a weak D call TRBD1 (5 bases). The germline CDR1 and CDR2 sequences are KGHSH and LQKENI. Trimming took off 2 bases at V and 4 bases at J, with 14 bases between the two ends. CDR3 size: 15 residues. The CDR3 loop reads CASSPAQGGVYGYTF. The DNA of the CDR3 is TGTGCCAGCTCACCAGCCCAGGGAGGGGTCTATGGCTACACCTTC.

This clone appeared a few times. This chain joins TRBV3-1 (or the pseudogene TRBV3-2) and TRBJ1-2; a weak D match, TRBD1 (6 bases). The CDR3 has 14 residues. Trimming left V 2 bases short and J 4 bases short, with 11 bases between. Germline V lookup: CDR1 LGHDT, CDR2 YNNKEL (reference sequence). The CDR3 DNA is TGTGCCAGCAGCCAAACGGGACAAGGCTATGGCTACACCTTC. Protein sequence: CASSQTGQGYGYTF.

The J gene is TRBJ2-1, the V gene TRBV7-6; 12 nucleotides agree with TRBD2. Unmatched junction bases numbered 9, after V lost 8 bases and J lost 4 bases. The CDR3 length is 16 residues. Looked up from germline, CDR1 is SGHVS and CDR2 is FNYEAQ. The chain's CDR3 is CASGRTSGGHYNEQFF. The DNA for the CDR3 is TGTGCCAGCGGTAGAACTAGCGGGGGGCATTACAATGAGCAGTTCTTC.

The chain carries TRBV19 and TRBJ1-2; D gene ambiguous. The V end was cut by 4 bases, the J end by 7 bases, with 13 bases between. The CDR3 has 13 amino acids. CDR1 and CDR2 from the germline V gene are LNHDA and SQIVND (reference sequence). The CDR3 coding sequence is TGTGCCAGTAGTACCGTGCTGGGGAGTGGCTACACCTTC. It yields the protein CASSTVLGSGYTF. The full variable domain, its missing parts supplied by reference TRBV19 and TRBJ1-2, is DGGITQSPKYLFRKEGQNVTLSCEQNLNHDAMYWYRQDPGQGLRLIYYSQIVNDFQKGDIAEGYSVSREKKESFPLTVTSAQKNPTAFYLCASSTVLGSGYTFGSGTRLTVV.

The chain uses TRBV7-8 and TRBJ2-2; D is perhaps TRBD2 (5 bases). This CDR3 region has 14 residues. Germline lookup yields CDR1 SGHVS and CDR2 FQNEAQ. The V end was cut by 3 bases, the J end by 6 bases, with 11 bases between. DNA for the CDR3: TGTGCCAGCAGCTTTGAGAGGGCCCCCGGGGAGCTGTTTTTT. Translation: CASSFERAPGELFF.

This rearrangement joins TRBV3-1 (or the pseudogene TRBV3-2) to TRBJ2-5; tentatively, D is TRBD1 (5 bases). V lost 4 bases and J lost 1, with 10 bases in between. The CDR3 length is 14 residues. The V gene's germline CDR1 is LGHDT and CDR2 YNNKEL (reference sequence). The CDR3 bases are TGTGCCAGCAGCCCCAGGGTTCTCCAAGAGACCCAGTACTTC. Its protein is CASSPRVLQETQYF.

V is TRBV28 and J is TRBJ1-6, with a weak D call TRBD1 (5 bases). This CDR3 is 15 amino acids long. Germline loops: CDR1 MDHEN, CDR2 SYDVKM. Trimming removed 7 bases from V and 8 bases from J, with 18 bases in between. CDR3 loop: CASTPRGMGDSPLHF. The CDR3 coding sequence is TGTGCCAGCACCCCACGGGGGATGGGGGATTCACCCCTCCACTTT.

The chain carries TRBV30 and TRBJ2-3; D is ambiguous. CDR1 GTSNPN and CDR2 SVGIG come from the germline V gene (reference sequence). Trimming pared 3 bases from V and 0 bases from J, leaving 10 bases between. The CDR3 consists of 14 residues. The CDR3 sequence is CAWSPGLSTDTQYF. CDR3 nucleotides: TGTGCCTGGAGCCCGGGTTTGAGCACAGATACGCAGTATTTT.

A single count supports this clone. The J gene is TRBJ2-5, the V gene TRBV5-1, with 8 nucleotides matching TRBD1. Trimming took 4 bases from V and 5 from J; bases not matched to a gene: 19. This CDR3 is built from 18 residues. Germline V gene lookup returns CDR1 SGHRS and CDR2 YFSETQ. The CDR3 DNA is TGCGCCAGCAGCGGAGGGGGTGGACAGGGTTTTATAATGGAGACCCAGTACTTC. Translated: CASSGGGGQGFIMETQYF.

J is TRBJ2-1 and V is TRBV7-8, with D perhaps matching TRBD2 (6 bases). Germline V gene data show CDR1 as SGHVS and CDR2 as FQNEAQ. The CDR3 is made up of 16 amino acids. Trimming removed 0 bases at V and 5 bases at J, with 14 bases between. The DNA of the CDR3 is TGTGCCAGCAGCTTAGCTACGGCGGGACTTGACAATGAGCAGTTCTTC. Translated: CASSLATAGLDNEQFF. Supplemented by reference TRBV7-8 and TRBJ2-1, the full variable domain reads GAGVSQSPRYKVAKRGQDVALRCDPISGHVSLFWYQQALGQGPEFLTYFQNEAQLDKSGLPSDRFFAERPEGSVSTLKIQRTQQEDSAVYLCASSLATAGLDNEQFFGPGTRLTVL.

This chain uses TRBV3-1 (or the pseudogene TRBV3-2) with TRBJ1-2; 9 nucleotides line up with TRBD1. The CDR3 loop spans 14 amino acids. Germline CDR1 is LGHDT and CDR2 is YNNKEL (reference sequence). Trimming at V came to 0 bases and at J to 10 bases, leaving 6 bases not matched to a gene. The CDR3: CASSQDRQGGVYTF. In DNA form, the CDR3 reads TGTGCCAGCAGCCAAGATCGACAGGGGGGAGTCTACACCTTC.

The gene calls are TRBV28 and TRBJ2-1; D possibly corresponds to TRBD2 (5 bases). CDR3 length: 13 amino acids. The V gene lost 3 bases and the J gene lost 4 bases, with 7 bases spanning the gap. Germline V CDR1 and CDR2: MDHEN, SYDVKM. In nucleotides, the CDR3 is TGTGCCAGCAGTTTCGCGGGTTACAATGAGCAGTTCTTC. This translates into CASSFAGYNEQFF.

This chain connects TRBV19 to TRBJ1-1, with a tentative D call TRBD1 (5 bases). The germline V gene encodes CDR1 LNHDA and CDR2 SQIVND (reference sequence). CDR3 length equals 13 residues. Trimming took off 5 bases at V and 6 bases at J, with 13 bases between the two ends. CDR3 DNA: TGTGCCAGTAGTCCTACAGGACCCGCTGAAGCTTTCTTT. As protein: CASSPTGPAEAFF.

The genes are TRBV24-1 and TRBJ2-4; 7 bases fit TRBD2. V shed 3 bases, J shed 6 bases, and the junction held 7 bases outside the gene matches. This CDR3 is 15 amino acids long. CDR1 and CDR2 from the germline V gene are KGHDR and SFDVKD. For the CDR3, the DNA is TGTGCCACCAGTGATAGTACGGGGGAGGGAAACATTCAGTACTTC. As protein: CATSDSTGEGNIQYF.

The gene calls are TRBV7-8 and TRBJ2-2; D is perhaps TRBD2 (5 bases). Germline V lookup: CDR1 SGHVS, CDR2 FQNEAQ. The CDR3 covers 14 residues. Trimming pared 0 bases from V and 3 bases from J, leaving 5 bases between. The CDR3 protein is CASSLAGDTGELFF. The CDR3 nucleotides are TGTGCCAGCAGCTTAGCGGGAGACACCGGGGAGCTGTTTTTT.

This clone occurred once. This chain joins TRBV3-1 (or the pseudogene TRBV3-2) and TRBJ2-7, with 10 nucleotides matching TRBD1. V lost 5 bases and J lost 6; bases outside the gene matches: 10. Germline V CDR1 and CDR2: LGHDT, YNNKEL (reference sequence). The CDR3 covers 15 residues. CDR3 nucleotides: TGTGCCAGCAGCAATTCTCTGGACAGGGGGTCCGAGCAGTACTTC. It specifies CASSNSLDRGSEQYF.

The rearrangement uses TRBV6-1 and TRBJ1-4, with TRBD1 identical over 9 bases. After removal of 2 bases from V and 8 bases from J, the junction contained 9 bases not matched to a gene. Germline CDR1 is MNHNS and CDR2 is SASEGT. This CDR3 is 16 amino acids long. The CDR3 sequence is CASSEWGTGNREKLFF. CDR3 nucleotide sequence: TGTGCCAGCAGTGAATGGGGGACAGGGAATAGGGAAAAACTGTTTTTT.